This T cell receptor (beta chain) was sequenced during a study of regulatory T cells in long-lasting Graves disease. Points from the study as a whole: Segments TRBV28, TRBJ1-2 and TRBJ2-5 showed preferential usage in persistent disease.

As for time point: persistent/refractory GD, antithyroid drugs over 5 years with positive TRAb. TCR sequences were obtained from RNA taken from PBMCs. This clonotype has ten or more counts. Its antigen is currently unknown. J was trimmed by 3 bases and V by 5 bases; bases with no gene match: 4. CDR3 length: 12 amino acids. Germline CDR1 reads GTSNPN; CDR2 reads SVGIG (reference sequence). Building of the TCR beta libraries involved iRepertoire HTBI primers and Arm-PCR of CDR3 regions. Each CDR3 protein gets one entry after TCRdb re-called the multiplex PCR reads with MiXCR. Here the sample spans some 440,000 distinct CDR3 sequences, 20% being singletons.

The sample was peripheral blood mononuclear cells (PBMCs), taken when the disease was refractory, from a patient treated with antithyroid drugs. This chain connects TRBV30 to TRBJ2-7, with 7 positions matching TRBD1. This TCR came from a female donor with Graves disease. CDR3 in DNA: TGTGCCTGGGACAGGGACGGCTACGAGCAGTACTTC. Residues: CAWDRDGYEQYF.